Listed below are T cell receptor beta chains from one sample, sequenced in a study of T cells in Graves' hyperthyroidism and ophthalmopathy. TCRdb analysed the multiplex PCR reads with MiXCR anew, one entry per CDR3 protein. The sample yields fewer than 450,000 distinct CDR3 sequences, 12% to 15% seen once. Sample: blood. These receptors all stem from an older woman with Graves' ophthalmopathy. Both conserved end residues are part of each CDR3. Fields, in order: clone size, J gene, V gene, CDR3 protein. Size is stated for part of the rows, as once, few or many counts, or as a class when the clone is expanded.

abundance: few
j_gene: TRBJ2-3
v_gene: TRBV5-6
CDR3aa: CASSFERTDTQYF

abundance: many
j_gene: TRBJ2-1
v_gene: TRBV20-1
CDR3aa: CSAFDRRSSYNEQFF

abundance: many
j_gene: TRBJ2-1
v_gene: TRBV7-8
CDR3aa: CASSKGAGTSGRDEQFF

abundance: many
j_gene: TRBJ2-3
v_gene: TRBV3-1
CDR3aa: CASSQDFQRLDTQYF

abundance: few
j_gene: TRBJ1-1
v_gene: TRBV19
CDR3aa: CASHKGRQTNTEAFF

abundance: many
j_gene: TRBJ2-3
v_gene: TRBV5-1
CDR3aa: CASSRGLAGGKTSTDTQYF

abundance: -
j_gene: TRBJ1-5
v_gene: TRBV27
CDR3aa: CASSLEGGTGGSYGNQPQHF

abundance: few
j_gene: TRBJ1-2
v_gene: TRBV7-3
CDR3aa: CASSLGGTGAGYTF

abundance: many
j_gene: TRBJ2-1
v_gene: TRBV7-9
CDR3aa: CASSFRGQGTYNEQFF

abundance: many
j_gene: TRBJ2-7
v_gene: TRBV27
CDR3aa: CASSLSHRRWEQYF

abundance: few
j_gene: TRBJ1-6
v_gene: TRBV9
CDR3aa: CASSYSTAGSPLHF

abundance: many
j_gene: TRBJ2-2
v_gene: TRBV20-1
CDR3aa: CRPETGELFF

abundance: many
j_gene: TRBJ2-5
v_gene: TRBV30
CDR3aa: CAWSVAGGTQYF

abundance: many
j_gene: TRBJ1-1
v_gene: TRBV10-1
CDR3aa: CASSRRERNTEAFF

abundance: many
j_gene: TRBJ1-1
v_gene: TRBV3-1
CDR3aa: CASSQVQGNTEAFF

abundance: many
j_gene: TRBJ1-2
v_gene: TRBV15
CDR3aa: CATSRGLGSNYGYTF

abundance: -
j_gene: TRBJ2-5
v_gene: TRBV9
CDR3aa: CASSVVPGVQETQYF

abundance: few
j_gene: TRBJ2-2
v_gene: TRBV6-1
CDR3aa: CASSTGSVPGELFF

abundance: many
j_gene: TRBJ2-7
v_gene: TRBV30
CDR3aa: CAWRPGQSSYEQYF

abundance: few
j_gene: TRBJ2-3
v_gene: TRBV3-1
CDR3aa: CASSQGGLAGESTDTQYF

abundance: many
j_gene: TRBJ2-4
v_gene: TRBV10-3
CDR3aa: CAISGTSGIDKNIQYF

abundance: few
j_gene: TRBJ2-3
v_gene: TRBV19
CDR3aa: CASSPKTSDVADTQYF

abundance: many
j_gene: TRBJ2-5
v_gene: TRBV3-1
CDR3aa: CASSHRGGEETQYF

abundance: few
j_gene: TRBJ2-1
v_gene: TRBV19
CDR3aa: CASSIQQGSYNEQFF

abundance: many
j_gene: TRBJ2-7
v_gene: TRBV28
CDR3aa: CASSLGQDEQYF

abundance: many
j_gene: TRBJ2-5
v_gene: TRBV28
CDR3aa: CASSKTPTSLQETQYF

abundance: few
j_gene: TRBJ1-4
v_gene: TRBV9
CDR3aa: CASSVGVGEKLFF

abundance: many
j_gene: TRBJ2-7
v_gene: TRBV18
CDR3aa: CASSPERMGLEQYF

abundance: few
j_gene: TRBJ1-4
v_gene: TRBV6-1
CDR3aa: CASSGQGAREKLFF

abundance: many
j_gene: TRBJ2-2
v_gene: TRBV11-2
CDR3aa: CASSWFRAVNTGELFF

abundance: many
j_gene: TRBJ2-6
v_gene: TRBV6-1
CDR3aa: CASNRLSGANVLTF

abundance: many
j_gene: TRBJ2-5
v_gene: TRBV20-1
CDR3aa: CSARDSRAGAVKTQYF

abundance: -
j_gene: TRBJ1-2
v_gene: TRBV6-1
CDR3aa: CASRDRGEVNYGYTF